Each of the 15 T cell receptor beta chains below was sequenced from the same sample in a study of shared clonotypes between healthy human individuals. The data were produced by immunoSEQ multiplex PCR, yet TCRdb's version contains in-frame clones alone and is incomplete. The sample carries about 600,000 clones, roughly 97% recorded once. Sample: naive CD4+ T cells sorted from blood. Subset given: CD45RA+ positively selected. These receptors all come from a woman aged 25 to 45 in good health.

V and J are TRBV7-9 and TRBJ2-1; D call uncertain. Germline V CDR1 and CDR2: SEHNR, FQNEAQ (reference sequence). Trimming took off 1 base at V and 8 bases at J, with 6 bases between the two ends. This CDR3 region has 12 residues. CDR3 region: CASSLVMDEQFF. DNA of the CDR3: TGTGCCAGCAGCTTAGTAATGGATGAGCAGTTCTTC.

V usage is TRBV16 and J usage is TRBJ1-1, with D hard to call. CDR1 and CDR2 (germline): KGHSY, FQNENV. Trimming took off 1 base at V and 3 bases at J, with 9 bases between the two ends. The length of the CDR3 is 14 residues. The CDR3 DNA reads TGTGCCAGCAGCCAATTTCGATCTGACACTGAAGCTTTCTTT. Protein: CASSQFRSDTEAFF. Full variable domain (remainder filled in from reference TRBV16 and TRBJ1-1): GEEVAQTPKHLVRGEGQKAKLYCAPIKGHSYVFWYQQVLKNEFKFLISFQNENVFDETGMPKERFSAKCLPNSPCSLEIQATKLEDSAVYFCASSQFRSDTEAFFGQGTRLTVV.

The V and J genes are TRBV18 and TRBJ1-2, with 8 bases fitting TRBD1. CDR3 length: 14 residues. From germline, CDR1 is KGHSH and CDR2 LQKENI. The J segment lost 4 bases and the V segment lost 3 bases, leaving 4 bases of the junction unmatched. CDR3 residues: CASSPTTGGYGYTF. The CDR3, as DNA: TGTGCCAGCTCACCGACTACAGGGGGCTATGGCTACACCTTC.

V is TRBV23-1 and J is TRBJ2-5; D remains unclear. TRBV23-1 is an open reading frame, and its role is uncertain. The CDR3 consists of 19 residues. V shed 0 bases and J shed 3 bases, with 23 bases lying between them. The CDR3 DNA sequence: TGCGCCAGCAGTCAATCAATCCGCCCTTCGTGTAAAGAGGAAGAGACCCAGTACTTC. Translated: CASSQSIRPSCKEEETQYF.

The chain is built from TRBV7-9 and TRBJ2-3; TRBD1 is a possible D gene (6 bases). The CDR3 totals 14 residues. V gave up 4 bases and J gave up 0 bases, with 8 bases separating them. Per the germline V gene, CDR1 is SEHNR and CDR2 is FQNEAQ (reference sequence). CDR3 coding DNA: TGTGCCAGCAGCTCGGACAGAAGCACAGATACGCAGTATTTT. Amino acid sequence: CASSSDRSTDTQYF.

V gene TRBV13 combines with J gene TRBJ1-3, with D perhaps TRBD1 (5 bases). Looked up from germline, CDR1 is PRHDT and CDR2 is FYEKMQ (reference sequence). V shed 5 bases and J shed 0 bases, with 14 bases lying between them. CDR3 length: 16 amino acids. In nucleotides, the CDR3 is TGTGCCAGCAGCCCCCTCGGACAACTCTCTGGAAACACCATATATTTT. It yields the protein CASSPLGQLSGNTIYF.

The genes are TRBV7-8 and TRBJ2-7; the D gene is possibly TRBD1 (5 bases). Germline CDR1 SGHVS, CDR2 FQNEAQ. The CDR3 contains 13 residues. V was clipped by 1 base and J by 6 bases, with 10 bases between them. CDR3 region: CASSLDWTTEQYF. CDR3 nucleotides: TGTGCCAGCAGCTTAGATTGGACAACCGAGCAGTACTTC.

CDR3 coding DNA: TGCGCCAGCAGCACCCACAGGACTAGCGGGAGAGACGAGACCCAGTACTTC. Translation gives CASSTHRTSGRDETQYF. This chain uses TRBV5-1 with TRBJ2-5; 13 nucleotides line up with TRBD2. Trimming cost V 4 bases and J 5 bases; bases outside gene matches: 11. This CDR3 has 17 amino acids. Germline CDR1 is SGHRS and CDR2 is YFSETQ.

V gene TRBV6-5 combines with J gene TRBJ1-2, with D tentatively TRBD1 (6 bases). In germline, CDR1 is MNHEY, CDR2 SVGAGI. Trimming removed 5 bases from V and 0 bases from J, with 13 bases in between. The CDR3 spans 15 residues. Here the CDR3 reads CASSQGQGANYGYTF. CDR3 nucleotide sequence: TGTGCCAGCAGTCAGGGGCAGGGAGCTAACTATGGCTACACCTTC.

The chain uses TRBV6-5 and TRBJ2-3, with D perhaps TRBD2 (6 bases). Germline V gene data show CDR1 as MNHEY and CDR2 as SVGAGI. The V end was cut by 0 bases, the J end by 6 bases, with 13 bases between. CDR3 length: 15 amino acids. CDR3 loop: CASSYSPSSADTQYF. CDR3 in DNA: TGTGCCAGCAGTTACTCACCGTCTAGCGCCGATACGCAGTATTTT.

This rearrangement joins TRBV4-1 to TRBJ2-7; 12 bases align to TRBD2. After removal of 4 bases from V and 3 bases from J, the junction contained 10 bases not matched to a gene. CDR3 length equals 17 residues. Germline CDR1 MGHRA, CDR2 YSYEKL. The CDR3 sequence is CASSLRLAGEKIYEQYF. The CDR3 nucleotides are TGCGCCAGCAGCCTTCGACTAGCGGGAGAGAAAATCTACGAGCAGTACTTC.

The gene calls are TRBV7-2 and TRBJ2-1, with 9 bases fitting TRBD1. Germline V gives CDR1 SGHTA, CDR2 FQGNSA. The ends lost 5 bases at V and 9 bases at J; junction bases unmatched: 5. This CDR3 spans 13 amino acids. The CDR3 spells CASSLQGAGEQFF. CDR3 nucleotide sequence: TGTGCCAGCAGCCTACAGGGGGCGGGTGAGCAGTTCTTC.

This clone was seen a few times. The chain has TRBV29-1 and TRBJ2-4; D uncertain. Trimming took off 4 bases at V and 1 base at J, with 8 bases between the two ends. Germline V lookup: CDR1 SQVTM, CDR2 ANQGSEA. CDR3 length: 13 amino acids. In nucleotides, the CDR3 is TGCAGCGTTGTAGGCAGCGCCAAAAACATTCAGTACTTC. Residues: CSVVGSAKNIQYF.

The rearrangement joins TRBV27 to TRBJ2-6; either TRBD1 or TRBD2 may supply D (5 bases each). Trimming took off 5 bases at V and 0 bases at J, with 20 bases between the two ends. Looked up from germline, CDR1 is MNHEY and CDR2 is SMNVEV (reference sequence). This CDR3 comprises 19 residues. The CDR3 DNA is TGTGCCAGCAGTCGATCGACAGCGGAGGCCTTCTCTGGGGCCAACGTCCTGACTTTC. Protein: CASSRSTAEAFSGANVLTF.

As concerns this clone: Other DNA sequences in the sample encode the same CDR3. This chain links TRBV5-1 with TRBJ2-7, with TRBD2 identical over 11 bases. CDR3 size: 15 residues. CDR1 and CDR2 from the germline V gene are SGHRS and YFSETQ. The V and J ends lost 2 bases and 4 bases, in that order; junction bases with no gene match: 5. The CDR3 loop is CASSLGLAGAYEQYF. CDR3 sequence (DNA): TGCGCCAGCAGCTTAGGACTAGCGGGCGCTTACGAGCAGTACTTC.